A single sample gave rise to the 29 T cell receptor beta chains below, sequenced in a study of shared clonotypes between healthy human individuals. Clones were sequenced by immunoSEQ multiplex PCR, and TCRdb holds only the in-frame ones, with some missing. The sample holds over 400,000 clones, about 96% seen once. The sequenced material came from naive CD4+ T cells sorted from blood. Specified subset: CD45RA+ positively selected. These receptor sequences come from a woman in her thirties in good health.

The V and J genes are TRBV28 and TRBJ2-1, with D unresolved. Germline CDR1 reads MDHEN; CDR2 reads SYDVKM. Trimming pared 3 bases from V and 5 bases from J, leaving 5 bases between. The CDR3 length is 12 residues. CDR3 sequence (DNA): TGTGCCAGCAGTTTTGGTCACAATGAGCAGTTCTTC. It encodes CASSFGHNEQFF.

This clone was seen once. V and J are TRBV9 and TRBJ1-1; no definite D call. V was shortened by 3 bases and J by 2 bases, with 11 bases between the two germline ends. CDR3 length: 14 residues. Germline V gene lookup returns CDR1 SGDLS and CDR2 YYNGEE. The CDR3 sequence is CASSEGPANTEAFF. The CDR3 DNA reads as TGTGCCAGCAGCGAGGGTCCAGCAAACACTGAAGCTTTCTTT.

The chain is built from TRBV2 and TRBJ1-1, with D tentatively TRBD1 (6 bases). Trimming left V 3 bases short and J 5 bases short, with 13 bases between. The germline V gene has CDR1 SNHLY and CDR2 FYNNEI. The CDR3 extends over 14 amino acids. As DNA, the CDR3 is TGTGCCAGCAGTGAGTCTAGGACAGCAACTGAAGCTTTCTTT. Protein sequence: CASSESRTATEAFF.

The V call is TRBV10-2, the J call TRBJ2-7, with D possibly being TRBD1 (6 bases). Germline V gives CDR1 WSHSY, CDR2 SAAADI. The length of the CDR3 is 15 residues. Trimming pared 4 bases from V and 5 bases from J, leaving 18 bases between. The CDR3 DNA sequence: TGCGCCAGCAGTGGGGGCCCCCTCTGGACAGACGAGCAGTACTTC. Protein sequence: CASSGGPLWTDEQYF.

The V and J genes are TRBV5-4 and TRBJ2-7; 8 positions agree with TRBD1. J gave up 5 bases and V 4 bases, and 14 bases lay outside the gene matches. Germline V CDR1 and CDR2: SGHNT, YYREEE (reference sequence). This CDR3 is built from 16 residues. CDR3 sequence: CASSATGAAAIDEQYF. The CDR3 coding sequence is TGTGCCAGCAGCGCGACAGGGGCGGCGGCGATCGACGAGCAGTACTTC.

The chain's CDR3 is CASSSGLVSYEQYF. In DNA, the CDR3 is TGTGCCAGCAGCTCCGGACTAGTCTCCTACGAGCAGTACTTC. The chain recombines TRBV11-2 with TRBJ2-7; the match to TRBD2 covers 7 bases. The CDR3 length is 14 residues. V trimming: 4 bases; J trimming: 0 bases; junction bases outside the gene matches: 3. CDR1 is SGHAT and CDR2 is FQNNGV in the germline V gene.

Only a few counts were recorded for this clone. The CDR3 DNA reads TGTGCCAGCACCGTGACAGGTCCTGGGGGGGAGCTGTTTTTT. Translation gives CASTVTGPGGELFF. The J gene is TRBJ2-2, the V gene TRBV6-6, with D possibly TRBD1 on 6 matching bases. V lost 7 bases to trimming and J lost 8 bases, with 17 bases between them. Germline values: CDR1 MNHNY, CDR2 SVGAGI (reference sequence). The CDR3 consists of 14 residues.

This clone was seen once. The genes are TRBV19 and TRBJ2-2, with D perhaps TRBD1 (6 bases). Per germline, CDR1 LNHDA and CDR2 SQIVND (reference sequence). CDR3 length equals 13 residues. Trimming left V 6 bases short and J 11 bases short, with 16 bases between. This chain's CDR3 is CASRTTGFGELFF. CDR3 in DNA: TGTGCCAGTAGGACCACAGGGTTCGGCGAGCTGTTTTTT. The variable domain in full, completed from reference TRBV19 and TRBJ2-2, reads DGGITQSPKYLFRKEGQNVTLSCEQNLNHDAMYWYRQDPGQGLRLIYYSQIVNDFQKGDIAEGYSVSREKKESFPLTVTSAQKNPTAFYLCASRTTGFGELFFGEGSRLTVL.

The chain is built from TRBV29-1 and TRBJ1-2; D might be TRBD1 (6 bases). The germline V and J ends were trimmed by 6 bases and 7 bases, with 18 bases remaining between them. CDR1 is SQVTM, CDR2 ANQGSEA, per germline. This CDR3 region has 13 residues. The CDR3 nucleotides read TGCAGCGTGGTGGGGGCCGAGTCGATTGGCTACACCTTC. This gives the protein CSVVGAESIGYTF.

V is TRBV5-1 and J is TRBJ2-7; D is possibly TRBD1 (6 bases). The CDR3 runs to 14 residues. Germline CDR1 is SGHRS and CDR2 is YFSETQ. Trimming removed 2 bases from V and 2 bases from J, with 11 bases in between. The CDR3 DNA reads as TGCGCCAGCAGCTTAGGGGACAAGGCCTACGAGCAGTACTTC. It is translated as CASSLGDKAYEQYF. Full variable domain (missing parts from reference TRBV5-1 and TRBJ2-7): KAGVTQTPRYLIKTRGQQVTLSCSPISGHRSVSWYQQTPGQGLQFLFEYFSETQRNKGNFPGRFSGRQFSNSRSEMNVSTLELGDSALYLCASSLGDKAYEQYFGPGTRLTVT.

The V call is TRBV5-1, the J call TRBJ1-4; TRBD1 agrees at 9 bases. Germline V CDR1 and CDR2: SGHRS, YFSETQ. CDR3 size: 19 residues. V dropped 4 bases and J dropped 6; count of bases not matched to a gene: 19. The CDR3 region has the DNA TGCGCCAGCAGCCTGGACCCAACAAACAGGGGGCTTGTGGATGAAAAACTGTTTTTT. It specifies CASSLDPTNRGLVDEKLFF.

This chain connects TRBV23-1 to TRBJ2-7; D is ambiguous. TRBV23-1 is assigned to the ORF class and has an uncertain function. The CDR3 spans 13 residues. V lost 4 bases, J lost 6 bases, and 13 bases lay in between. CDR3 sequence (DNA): TGCGCCAGCAGTCCCTTGGGCCACCCCGAGCAGTACTTC. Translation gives CASSPLGHPEQYF.

The CDR3 loop reads CASSKGGQAYGYTF. CDR3 in DNA: TGTGCCAGCAGTAAGGGCGGTCAGGCCTATGGCTACACCTTC. This chain connects TRBV6-5 to TRBJ1-2; D is unresolved. Germline assignment: CDR1 MNHEY and CDR2 SVGAGI. The CDR3 spans 14 residues. V was shortened by 5 bases and J by 4 bases, with 14 bases between the two germline ends.

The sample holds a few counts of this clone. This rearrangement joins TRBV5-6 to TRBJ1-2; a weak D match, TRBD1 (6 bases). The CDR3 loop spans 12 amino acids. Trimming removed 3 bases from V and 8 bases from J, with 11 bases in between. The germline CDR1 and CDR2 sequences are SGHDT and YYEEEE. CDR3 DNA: TGTGCCAGCAGCTCGAACACAGGGGGCTACACCTTC. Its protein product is CASSSNTGGYTF. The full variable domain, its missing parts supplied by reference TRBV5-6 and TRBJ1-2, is DAGVTQSPTHLIKTRGQQVTLRCSPKSGHDTVSWYQQALGQGPQFIFQYYEEEERQRGNFPDRFSGHQFPNYSSELNVNALLLGDSALYLCASSSNTGGYTFGSGTRLTVV.

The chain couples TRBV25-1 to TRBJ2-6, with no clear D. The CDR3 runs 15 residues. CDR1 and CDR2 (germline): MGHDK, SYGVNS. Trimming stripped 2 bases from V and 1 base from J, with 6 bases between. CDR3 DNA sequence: TGTGCCAGCAGTGAACCCGGGTCTGGGGCCAACGTCCTGACTTTC. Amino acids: CASSEPGSGANVLTF.

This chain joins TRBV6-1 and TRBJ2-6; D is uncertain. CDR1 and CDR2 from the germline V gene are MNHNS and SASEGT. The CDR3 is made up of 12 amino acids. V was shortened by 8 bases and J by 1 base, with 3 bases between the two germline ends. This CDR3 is CASGSGANVLTF. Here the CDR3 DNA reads TGTGCCAGCGGGTCTGGGGCCAACGTCCTGACTTTC.

CDR3 nucleotides: TGTGCCAGCAGCTTAGTGGGGCTAGCGGGAGCCCAAGAGACCCAGTACTTC. The encoded protein is CASSLVGLAGAQETQYF. The chain couples TRBV11-2 to TRBJ2-5, with TRBD2 matching over 10 bases. This CDR3 has 17 residues. With 1 base clipped from V and 1 base from J, the junction kept 6 bases outside the gene matches. The germline V gene has CDR1 SGHAT and CDR2 FQNNGV.

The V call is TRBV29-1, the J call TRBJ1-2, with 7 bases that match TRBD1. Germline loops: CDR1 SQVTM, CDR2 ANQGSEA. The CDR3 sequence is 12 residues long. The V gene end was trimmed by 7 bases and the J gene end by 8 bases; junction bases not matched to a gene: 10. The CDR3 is CSAGDRVGGYTF. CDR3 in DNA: TGCAGCGCCGGAGACAGGGTCGGGGGCTACACCTTC.

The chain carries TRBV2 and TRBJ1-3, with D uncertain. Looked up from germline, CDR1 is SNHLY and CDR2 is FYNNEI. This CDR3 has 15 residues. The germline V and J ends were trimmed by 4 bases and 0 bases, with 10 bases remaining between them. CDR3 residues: CASSGQAISGNTIYF. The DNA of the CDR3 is TGTGCCAGCAGTGGGCAGGCGATCTCTGGAAACACCATATATTTT.

The CDR3 region is CASSLIGYTEAFF. Written as DNA, the CDR3 is TGTGCCAGCAGCTTGATCGGGTATACTGAAGCTTTCTTT. This rearrangement joins TRBV5-5 to TRBJ1-1; D unclear. Trimming removed 1 base at V and 5 bases at J, with 9 bases between. This CDR3 comprises 13 residues. Germline CDR1 is SGHKS and CDR2 is YYEKEE (reference sequence).

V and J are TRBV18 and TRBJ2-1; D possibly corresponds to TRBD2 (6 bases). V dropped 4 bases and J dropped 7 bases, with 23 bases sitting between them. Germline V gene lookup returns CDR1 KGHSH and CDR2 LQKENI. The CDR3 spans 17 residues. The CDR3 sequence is CASSHPRLSGEGNEQFF. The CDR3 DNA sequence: TGTGCCAGCTCACACCCCCGACTTTCGGGAGAGGGGAATGAGCAGTTCTTC.

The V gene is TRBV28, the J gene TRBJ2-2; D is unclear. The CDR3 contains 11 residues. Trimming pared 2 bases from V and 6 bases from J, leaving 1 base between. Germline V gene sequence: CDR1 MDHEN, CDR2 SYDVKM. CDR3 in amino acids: CASSLAGELFF. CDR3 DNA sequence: TGTGCCAGCAGTTTAGCCGGGGAGCTGTTTTTT.

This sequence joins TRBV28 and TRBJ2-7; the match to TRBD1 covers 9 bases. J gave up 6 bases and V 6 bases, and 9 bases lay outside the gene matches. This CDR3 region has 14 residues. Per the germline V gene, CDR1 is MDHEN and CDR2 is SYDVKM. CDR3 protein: CASSLDRGGFEQYF. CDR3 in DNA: TGTGCCAGCAGCCTGGACAGGGGAGGGTTCGAGCAGTACTTC. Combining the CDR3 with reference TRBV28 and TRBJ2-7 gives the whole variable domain DVKVTQSSRYLVKRTGEKVFLECVQDMDHENMFWYRQDPGLGLRLIYFSYDVKMKEKGDIPEGYSVSREKKERFSLILESASTNQTSMYLCASSLDRGGFEQYFGPGTRLTVT.

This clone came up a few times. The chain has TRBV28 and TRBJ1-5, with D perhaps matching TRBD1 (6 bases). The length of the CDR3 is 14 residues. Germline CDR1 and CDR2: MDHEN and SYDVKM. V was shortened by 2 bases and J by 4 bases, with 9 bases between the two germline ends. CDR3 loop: CASSLGTRNQPQHF. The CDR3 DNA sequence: TGTGCCAGCAGTTTAGGGACAAGGAATCAGCCCCAGCATTTT.

As DNA, the CDR3 is TGTGCCAGCAGCTTATTTAGCGTGGTAGCTGAAGCTTTCTTT. This sequence encodes CASSLFSVVAEAFF. The chain employs TRBV7-8 and TRBJ1-1; D gene uncertain. CDR1 is SGHVS and CDR2 is FQNEAQ in the germline V gene. The V end lost 2 bases, the J end lost 6 bases, and 13 bases lay between the germline ends. CDR3 size: 14 residues.

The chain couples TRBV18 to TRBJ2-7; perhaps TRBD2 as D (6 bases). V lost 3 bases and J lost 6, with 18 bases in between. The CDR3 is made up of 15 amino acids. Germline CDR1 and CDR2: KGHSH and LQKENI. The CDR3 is CASSPPGTHRGEQYF. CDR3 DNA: TGTGCCAGCTCACCCCCCGGGACTCATCGGGGCGAGCAGTACTTC.

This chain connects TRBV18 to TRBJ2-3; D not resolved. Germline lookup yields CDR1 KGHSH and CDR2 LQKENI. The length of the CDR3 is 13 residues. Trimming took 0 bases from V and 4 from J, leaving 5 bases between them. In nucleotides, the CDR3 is TGTGCCAGCTCACCACCCAGAGCAGATACGCAGTATTTT. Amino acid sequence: CASSPPRADTQYF.

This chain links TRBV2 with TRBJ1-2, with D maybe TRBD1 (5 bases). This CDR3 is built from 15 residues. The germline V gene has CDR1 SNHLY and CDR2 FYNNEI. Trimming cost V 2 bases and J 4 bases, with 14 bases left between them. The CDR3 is CASSEILGASYGYTF. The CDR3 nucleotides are TGTGCCAGCAGTGAAATTCTTGGGGCCTCCTATGGCTACACCTTC.

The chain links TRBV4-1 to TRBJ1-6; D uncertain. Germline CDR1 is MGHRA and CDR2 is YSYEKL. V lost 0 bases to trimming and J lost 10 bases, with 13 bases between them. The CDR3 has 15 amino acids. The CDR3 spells CASSQDLGLNSPLHF. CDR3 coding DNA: TGCGCCAGCAGCCAAGATTTAGGGTTGAACTCACCCCTCCACTTT.